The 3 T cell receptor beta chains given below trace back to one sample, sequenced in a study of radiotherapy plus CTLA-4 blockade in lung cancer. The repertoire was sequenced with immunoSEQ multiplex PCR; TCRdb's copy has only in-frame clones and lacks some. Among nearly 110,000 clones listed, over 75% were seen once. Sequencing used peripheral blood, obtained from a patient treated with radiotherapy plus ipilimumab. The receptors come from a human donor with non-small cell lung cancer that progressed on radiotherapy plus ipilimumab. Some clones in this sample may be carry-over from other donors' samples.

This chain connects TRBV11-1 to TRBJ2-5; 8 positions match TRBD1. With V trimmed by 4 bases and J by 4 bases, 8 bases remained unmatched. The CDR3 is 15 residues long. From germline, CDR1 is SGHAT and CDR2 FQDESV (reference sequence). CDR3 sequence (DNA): TGTGCCAGCAGCTCACAGGGGGACTTAGTAGAGACCCAGTACTTC. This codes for CASSSQGDLVETQYF.

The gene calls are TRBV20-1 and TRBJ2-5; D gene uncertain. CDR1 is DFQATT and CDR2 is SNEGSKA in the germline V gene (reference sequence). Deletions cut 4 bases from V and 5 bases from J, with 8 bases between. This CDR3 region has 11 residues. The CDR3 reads CSATSRETQYF. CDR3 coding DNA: TGCAGTGCTACTAGTAGGGAGACCCAGTACTTC.

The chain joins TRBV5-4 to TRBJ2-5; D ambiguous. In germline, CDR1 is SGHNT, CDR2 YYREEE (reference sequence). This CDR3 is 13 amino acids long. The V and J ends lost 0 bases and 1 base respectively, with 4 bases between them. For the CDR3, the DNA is TGTGCCAGCAGCTTGGGGGGCCAAGAGACCCAGTACTTC. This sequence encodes CASSLGGQETQYF.